One sample yielded the 29 T cell receptor beta chains listed below, sequenced in a study of regulatory T cells in long-lasting Graves disease. Time point defined: newly diagnosed GD, antithyroid drugs for less than 3 months. The TCR library was prepared using RNA isolated from PBMCs. In building TCR beta libraries, iRepertoire HTBI primers were used together with Arm-PCR of CDR3 regions. One entry per CDR3 protein, called by TCRdb with MiXCR from the multiplex PCR reads. The sample contains a few hundred thousand distinct CDR3 sequences, 20% of which appear only once. Specimen: peripheral blood mononuclear cells (PBMCs), collected at new diagnosis, from a patient treated with antithyroid drugs. The origin of the receptors is a female donor with Graves disease.

V and J are TRBV28 and TRBJ2-3, with 7 bases lining up with TRBD1. The J call may be faulty, since TRBJ2-5 better matches the DNA end. Per germline, CDR1 MDHEN and CDR2 SYDVKM. This CDR3 contains 12 residues. CDR3 in amino acids: CAIRQGRETQYF. The CDR3 DNA is TGTGCCATCAGACAGGGACGGGAGACCCAGTACTTC.

This clonotype was recorded at least ten times. This chain's CDR3 is CASILTGLHNEQFF. For the CDR3, the DNA is TGTGCCAGCATCCTAACAGGACTCCACAATGAGCAGTTCTTC. V gene TRBV7-2 combines with J gene TRBJ2-1; D could derive from TRBD1 or TRBD2 (5 bases each). V was pared by 7 bases and J by 5 bases, with 15 bases between. Per germline, CDR1 SGHTA and CDR2 FQGNSA. The CDR3 is made up of 14 amino acids.

In DNA form, the CDR3 reads TGTGCCAGCAGTTTAGGGGCGGGACAGACTGAAGCTTTCTTT. It specifies CASSLGAGQTEAFF. The chain has TRBV12-3 or TRBV12-4 and TRBJ1-1, with TRBD1 matching 7 bases. The CDR3 length is 14 residues. With V trimmed by 1 base and J by 5 bases, 4 bases remained unmatched.

This clonotype was observed at least ten times. This rearrangement joins TRBV20-1 to TRBJ2-3; 15 bases are shared with TRBD2. The V segment lost 6 bases and the J segment 5 bases; nucleotides outside the gene matches: 9. The germline V gene has CDR1 DFQATT and CDR2 SNEGSKA (reference sequence). This CDR3 spans 16 amino acids. CDR3 loop: CSANTGLAGGVDTQYF. In DNA form, the CDR3 reads TGCAGTGCCAACACGGGACTAGCGGGGGGTGTAGATACGCAGTATTTT.

This clonotype has more than one count but fewer than ten. The junction and the germline gene differ at one end; a read error may be behind it. The chain recombines TRBV10-3 with TRBJ1-2; D is perhaps TRBD1 (5 bases). Germline V gene sequence: CDR1 ENHRY, CDR2 SYGVKD. The CDR3 has 13 amino acids. Here the CDR3 DNA reads TGTGCCATCACTGAGGACGGGGCCGGCGGCTACACCTTC. It encodes CAITEDGAGGYTF.

This clonotype was seen at least ten times. This chain connects TRBV11-2 to TRBJ2-5; D possibly corresponds to TRBD2 (5 bases). The V gene's germline CDR1 is SGHAT and CDR2 FQNNGV. The CDR3 extends over 17 amino acids. V lost 5 bases and J lost 5, with 24 bases in between. The CDR3 DNA reads TGTGCCAGCAGCCCACAAGGAGGAACCTGGGGTGAGGAGACCCAGTACTTC. It yields the protein CASSPQGGTWGEETQYF.

This clonotype has a count of ten or more. The V gene is TRBV4-1, the J gene TRBJ1-1; D is uncertain. Trimming cost V 1 base and J 5 bases, with 11 bases left between them. Germline assignment: CDR1 MGHRA and CDR2 YSYEKL. The CDR3 is made up of 14 amino acids. CDR3 region: CASSQASGTTEAFF. DNA of the CDR3: TGCGCCAGCAGCCAAGCTTCGGGTACTACTGAAGCTTTCTTT.

This clonotype was counted ten times or more. The chain employs TRBV20-1 and TRBJ2-5; TRBD2 matches at 8 bases. With 6 bases clipped from V and 3 bases from J, the junction kept 18 bases outside the gene matches. CDR1 DFQATT and CDR2 SNEGSKA come from the germline V gene (reference sequence). This CDR3 spans 17 amino acids. The CDR3 loop is CSARNPAGASGEETQYF. In DNA form, the CDR3 reads TGCAGTGCCCGGAACCCAGCGGGAGCGTCGGGGGAAGAGACCCAGTACTTC.

This clonotype has a count of ten or more. The chain combines TRBV12-5 with TRBJ2-7; TRBD1 aligns across 8 bases. The CDR3 consists of 16 residues. V lost 5 bases to trimming and J lost 7 bases; unmatched junction nucleotides: 16. CDR1 and CDR2 (germline): LGHNT, FRNRAP. In DNA, the CDR3 is TGTGCTAGTGGTCCCCATGGACAGGGAAGTTCTCGGGAGCAGTACTTC. Translation gives CASGPHGQGSSREQYF.

This clonotype was found many times. The DNA for the CDR3 is TGTGCCAGCAGCGTAGGCTCGGACAATGAGCAGTTCTTC. Amino acid sequence: CASSVGSDNEQFF. V and J are TRBV9 and TRBJ2-1; D unclear. The germline V gene encodes CDR1 SGDLS and CDR2 YYNGEE. Trimming removed 0 bases at V and 5 bases at J, with 6 bases between. The CDR3 is 13 residues long.

The table lists this clonotype with many counts. This chain connects TRBV19 to TRBJ2-1; D remains unclear. Germline assignment: CDR1 LNHDA and CDR2 SQIVND (reference sequence). This CDR3 region has 15 residues. Trimming shortened V by 9 bases and J by 0 bases, and 15 bases separated the two germline ends. CDR3 bases: TGTGCCAGCAGTTACTCGGGCAGCTCCTACAATGAGCAGTTCTTC. Amino acids: CASSYSGSSYNEQFF.

This clonotype was recorded at least ten times. The rearrangement links TRBV6-2 or TRBV6-3 to TRBJ1-1; D ambiguous. Looked up from germline, CDR1 is MNHEY and CDR2 is SVGEGT. This CDR3 comprises 12 residues. The V end lost 3 bases, the J end lost 6 bases, and 8 bases lay between the germline ends. The CDR3 nucleotides are TGTGCCAGCAGTTATTGGCAGTCTGAAGCTTTCTTT. Translated, it gives CASSYWQSEAFF.

This clonotype was detected ten times or more. V and J are TRBV12-3 or TRBV12-4 and TRBJ2-3, with D unresolved. This CDR3 is 17 amino acids long. V was cut by 5 bases and J by 8 bases, with 26 bases left in between. CDR3 sequence reads: CASSLGVAAADLGTQYF. The CDR3, as DNA: TGTGCCAGCAGTCTTGGGGTAGCAGCTGCCGATCTAGGTACGCAGTATTTT.

This clonotype is termed medium-sized (0.01 to 0.1%). A junction boundary mismatches the germline segment, possibly from a read error. The V call is TRBV7-2, the J call TRBJ2-1; perhaps TRBD2 as D (5 bases). The germline CDR1 and CDR2 sequences are SGHTA and FQGNSA. CDR3 length: 15 residues. The CDR3 is CASSLAGMGYNEQFF. DNA for the CDR3: TGTGCCAGCAGCCTAGCCGGAATGGGTTACAATGAGCAGTTCTTC.

Concerning this clonotype itself: Since a much larger clone is just one base distant, this may be a read error. The V and J genes are TRBV9 and TRBJ2-1; D is perhaps TRBD1 (5 bases). This CDR3 contains 15 residues. Germline V CDR1 and CDR2: SGDLS, YYNGEE. Deletions cut 3 bases from V and 10 bases from J, with 20 bases between. CDR3 coding DNA: TGTGCCAGCAGCGCCGAGAGCACCAAGGGGTACGAGCAGTTCTTC. This codes for CASSAESTKGYEQFF.

This clonotype was observed at least ten times. V usage is TRBV5-1 and J usage is TRBJ2-3; 10 bases align to TRBD1. CDR1 is SGHRS and CDR2 is YFSETQ in the germline V gene. The CDR3 is 16 residues long. V trimming: 0 bases; J trimming: 3 bases; junction bases outside the gene matches: 4. CDR3 region: CASSLEGQGRTDTQYF. CDR3 coding DNA: TGCGCCAGCAGCTTGGAGGGACAGGGGCGGACAGATACGCAGTATTTT.

This clonotype has at least ten counts. The chain couples TRBV20-1 to TRBJ2-1, with D maybe TRBD2 (5 bases). Trimming left V 6 bases short and J 7 bases short, with 13 bases between. Germline loops: CDR1 DFQATT, CDR2 SNEGSKA (reference sequence). The CDR3 runs to 12 residues. The DNA of the CDR3 is TGCAGTGCGGCTCCCCCGGGGAATGAGCAGTTCTTC. Its protein is CSAAPPGNEQFF.

This clonotype was found many times. The chain recombines TRBV12-3 or TRBV12-4 with TRBJ2-7, with 7 positions matching TRBD1. V shed 3 bases and J 5 bases; nucleotides not matched to a gene: 7. The CDR3 extends over 14 amino acids. The DNA of the CDR3 is TGTGCCAGCAGTTTTGACAGGGCTTTGGACGAGCAGTACTTC. Its translation is CASSFDRALDEQYF.

This clonotype was observed at least ten times. The rearrangement links TRBV29-1 to TRBJ1-1; D may be TRBD1 (5 bases). CDR1 and CDR2 (germline): SQVTM, ANQGSEA. CDR3 length equals 14 residues. Trimming took off 5 bases at V and 0 bases at J, with 13 bases between the two ends. The CDR3 nucleotides are TGCAGCGTTCACGGGGCAACTATGAACACTGAAGCTTTCTTT. Translating it yields CSVHGATMNTEAFF.

Many counts were recorded for this clonotype. V is TRBV5-1 and J is TRBJ2-7, with a weak D call TRBD1 (6 bases). This CDR3 contains 15 residues. V was pared by 3 bases and J by 5 bases, with 18 bases between. The germline V gene has CDR1 SGHRS and CDR2 YFSETQ. The CDR3 coding sequence is TGCGCCAGCAGCTGGGACACAGGGCCTAACGACGAGCAGTACTTC. It specifies CASSWDTGPNDEQYF.

About this clonotype: As the CDR3 is not closed by the conserved phenylalanine or tryptophan, this likely results from a read error. The limits of the CDR3 on the DNA are not certain, so only TCRdb's listed CDR3 is given. The V gene is TRBV5-1, the J gene TRBJ2-1. The CDR3 is 12 amino acids in total, end residues counted. Germline V CDR1 and CDR2: SGHRS, YFSETQ. CDR3 in amino acids: CASSPGSDTQYL.

The chain employs TRBV28 and TRBJ2-3; weak D call: TRBD2 (6 bases). The germline gives CDR1 MDHEN, CDR2 SYDVKM. Trimming cost V 7 bases and J 4 bases, with 18 bases left between them. The CDR3 consists of 15 residues. CDR3 bases: TGTGCCAGCACCCCTTCGGCGGGAAGCGCAGATACGCAGTATTTT. Amino acid sequence: CASTPSAGSADTQYF. The whole variable domain, filled in from reference TRBV28 and TRBJ2-3, reads DVKVTQSSRYLVKRTGEKVFLECVQDMDHENMFWYRQDPGLGLRLIYFSYDVKMKEKGDIPEGYSVSREKKERFSLILESASTNQTSMYLCASTPSAGSADTQYFGPGTRLTVL.

This clonotype was counted many times. The V gene is TRBV19, the J gene TRBJ1-5; 7 positions agree with TRBD1. In germline, CDR1 is LNHDA, CDR2 SQIVND (reference sequence). The J segment lost 3 bases and the V segment lost 3 bases, leaving 8 bases of the junction unmatched. CDR3 length: 16 residues. The chain's CDR3 is CASSIGATGHNQPQHF. The DNA of the CDR3 is TGTGCCAGTAGTATCGGGGCGACAGGGCACAATCAGCCCCAGCATTTT.

This clonotype was observed at least ten times. In nucleotides, the CDR3 is TGTGCCAGCTCACCACCTTCTGGGCGGAATGAGCAGTTCTTC. Its protein product is CASSPPSGRNEQFF. The V and J genes are TRBV18 and TRBJ2-1, with unresolved D. This CDR3 is 14 amino acids long. V was clipped by 0 bases and J by 7 bases, with 10 bases between them. CDR1 and CDR2 (germline): KGHSH, LQKENI.

A word on this clonotype: A much larger clonotype is one base distant, so this may be a read error. V gene TRBV6-1 combines with J gene TRBJ1-1; D gene ambiguous. This CDR3 has 13 amino acids. Germline loops: CDR1 MNHNS, CDR2 SASEGT. This CDR3 reads CASSVEGGTEASF. CDR3 DNA: TGTGCCAGCAGTGTCGAGGGCGGAACTGAAGCTTCCTTT.

Remarks on this clonotype: Just one base apart from a much larger clone, this may be a read error. The chain is built from TRBV29-1 and TRBJ1-5; 9 bases agree with TRBD1. Germline CDR1 reads SQVTM; CDR2 reads ANQGSEA. The CDR3 extends over 14 amino acids. CDR3 sequence: CGVRDRDSNQPQHF. CDR3 DNA sequence: TGCGGCGTTAGGGACAGGGATAGCAATCAGCCCCAGCATTTT.

This clonotype was counted at least ten times. An end of the junction does not agree with germline; a read error may underlie this. The gene calls are TRBV7-9 and TRBJ2-5, with D possibly TRBD2 on 6 matching bases. The CDR3 totals 15 residues. CDR1 and CDR2 (germline): SEHNR, FQNEAQ (reference sequence). This CDR3 reads CASSLNSGNQETQYF. CDR3 in DNA: TGTGCCAGCAGCTTAAATAGCGGAAATCAAGAAACCCAGTACTTC. The full variable domain, in which reference TRBV7-9 and TRBJ2-5 provide the parts outside the CDR3, is DTGVSQNPRHKITKRGQNVTFRCDPISEHNRLYWYRQTLGQGPEFLTYFQNEAQLEKSRLLSDRFSAERPKGSFSTLEIQRTEQGDSAMYLCASSLNSGNQETQYFGPGTRLLVL.

Remarks on this clonotype: This likely reflects a read error, since a far larger clone is one base away. The gene calls are TRBV6-2 or TRBV6-3 and TRBJ2-7; D remains ambiguous. The CDR3 has 10 residues. Deletions cut 8 bases from V and 4 bases from J, with 6 bases between. Germline V gene sequence: CDR1 MNHEY, CDR2 SVGEGT. The DNA for the CDR3 is TGTGCCAGCGGGAAGTACGAGCAGTACTTC. It is translated as CASGKYEQYF.

The J gene is TRBJ2-3, the V gene TRBV20-1, with a weak D call TRBD1 (6 bases). The V end was cut by 2 bases, the J end by 4 bases, with 28 bases between. Germline V gene lookup returns CDR1 DFQATT and CDR2 SNEGSKA (reference sequence). The CDR3 runs 19 residues. The CDR3 DNA is TGCAGTGCTAGACCCTTCGGTTCGCAACGTGGACAGCACTCAGATACGCAGTATTTT. Translated: CSARPFGSQRGQHSDTQYF.